The present TCR beta chain was sequenced within a study of technical replicates of blood from four donors. The ends were cut back, 5 bases at V and 0 bases at J, with 13 bases in the middle. Germline CDR1 reads SQVTM; CDR2 reads ANQGSEA. CDR3 size: 15 residues. Repertoires were generated with immunoSEQ multiplex PCR, while TCRdb's copy carries only in-frame clones and drops some. Here the sample spans 75,000 to 85,000 clones, over 75% being singletons. J is TRBJ2-2 and V is TRBV29-1; D unresolved. Sequencing input: PBMCs. The receptor's source is a human donor in good health. Some clones in this sample may be carry-over from other donors' samples. CDR3 amino acids: CSVQTKFANTGELFF. CDR3 nucleotides: TGCAGCGTTCAAACTAAATTCGCGAACACCGGGGAGCTGTTTTTT.